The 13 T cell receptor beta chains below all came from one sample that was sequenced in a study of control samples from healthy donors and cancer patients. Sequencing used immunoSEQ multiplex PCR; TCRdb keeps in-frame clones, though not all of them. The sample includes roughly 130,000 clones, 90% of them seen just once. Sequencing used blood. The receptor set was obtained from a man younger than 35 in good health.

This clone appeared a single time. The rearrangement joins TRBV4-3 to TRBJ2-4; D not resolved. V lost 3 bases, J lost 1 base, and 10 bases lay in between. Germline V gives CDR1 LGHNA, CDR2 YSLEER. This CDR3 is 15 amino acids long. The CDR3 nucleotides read TGCGCCAGCAGCCAGTCGGCCCTGGCCAAAAACATTCAGTACTTC. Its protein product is CASSQSALAKNIQYF.

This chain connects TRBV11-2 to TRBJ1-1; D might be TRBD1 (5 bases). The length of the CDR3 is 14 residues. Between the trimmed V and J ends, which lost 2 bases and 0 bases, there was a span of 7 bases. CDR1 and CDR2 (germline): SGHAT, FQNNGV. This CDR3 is CASSLRGMNTEAFF. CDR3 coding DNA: TGTGCCAGCAGCTTACGGGGCATGAACACTGAAGCTTTCTTT.

The DNA of the CDR3 is TGTGCCAGCAGCACTCCCAGGAAGATGGAAGCTTTCTTT. The encoded protein is CASSTPRKMEAFF. V gene TRBV11-2 combines with J gene TRBJ1-1; D remains unclear. The germline V gene encodes CDR1 SGHAT and CDR2 FQNNGV. The V end lost 5 bases, the J end lost 8 bases, and 15 bases lay between the germline ends. The CDR3 is 13 amino acids.

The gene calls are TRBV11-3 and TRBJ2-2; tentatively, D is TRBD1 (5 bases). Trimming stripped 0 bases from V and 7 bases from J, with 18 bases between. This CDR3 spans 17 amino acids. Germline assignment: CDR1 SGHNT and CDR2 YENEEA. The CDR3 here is CASSLELGRAVNGELFF. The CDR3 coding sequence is TGTGCCAGCAGCTTAGAACTCGGCAGGGCGGTCAACGGGGAGCTGTTTTTT.

In DNA form, the CDR3 reads TGTGCCAGTAGTGCCAAAAGCCAGGGAGGCGAGCAGTACTTC. It is translated as CASSAKSQGGEQYF. V usage is TRBV19 and J usage is TRBJ2-7; D is perhaps TRBD2 (6 bases). The germline gives CDR1 LNHDA, CDR2 SQIVND (reference sequence). The V gene lost 5 bases and the J gene lost 6 bases, with 17 bases spanning the gap. This CDR3 is built from 14 residues.

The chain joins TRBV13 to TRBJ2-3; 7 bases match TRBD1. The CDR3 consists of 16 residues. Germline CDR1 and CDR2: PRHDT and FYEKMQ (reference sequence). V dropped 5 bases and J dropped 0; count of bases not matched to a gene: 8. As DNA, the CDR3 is TGTGCCAGCAGCACTGGGGACAGACCAAGCACAGATACGCAGTATTTT. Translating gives CASSTGDRPSTDTQYF.

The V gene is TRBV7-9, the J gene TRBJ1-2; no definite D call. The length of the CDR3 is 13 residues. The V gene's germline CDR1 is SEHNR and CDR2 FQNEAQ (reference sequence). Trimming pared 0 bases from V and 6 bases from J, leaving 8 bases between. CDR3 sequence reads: CASSLALGDGYTF. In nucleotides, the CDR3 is TGTGCCAGCAGCTTAGCGTTGGGAGATGGCTACACCTTC.

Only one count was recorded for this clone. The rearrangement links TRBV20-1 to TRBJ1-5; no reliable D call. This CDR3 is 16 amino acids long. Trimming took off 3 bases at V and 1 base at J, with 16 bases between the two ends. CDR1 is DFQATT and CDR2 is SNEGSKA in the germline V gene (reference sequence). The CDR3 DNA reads TGCAGTGCTAGTGGCCCCAGATCATCCAGCAATCAGCCCCAGCATTTT. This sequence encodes CSASGPRSSSNQPQHF.

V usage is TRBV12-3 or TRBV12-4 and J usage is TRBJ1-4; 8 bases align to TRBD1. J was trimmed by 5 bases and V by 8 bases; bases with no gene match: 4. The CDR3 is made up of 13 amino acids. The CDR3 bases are TGTGCCAGCGGGGGGACAGGAAATGAAAAACTGTTTTTT. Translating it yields CASGGTGNEKLFF.

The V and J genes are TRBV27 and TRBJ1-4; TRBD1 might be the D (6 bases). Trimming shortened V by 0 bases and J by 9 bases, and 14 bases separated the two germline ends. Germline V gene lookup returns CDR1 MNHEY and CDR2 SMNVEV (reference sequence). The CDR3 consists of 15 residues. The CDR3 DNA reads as TGTGCCAGCAGTTTATCGGGGGGCCTCGGCAAAAAACTGTTTTTT. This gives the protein CASSLSGGLGKKLFF.

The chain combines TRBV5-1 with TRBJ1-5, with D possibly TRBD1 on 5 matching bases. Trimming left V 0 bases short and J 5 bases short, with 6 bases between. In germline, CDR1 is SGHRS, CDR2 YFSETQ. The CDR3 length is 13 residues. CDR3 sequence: CASSLGDDQPQHF. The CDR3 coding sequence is TGCGCCAGCAGCTTGGGGGACGATCAGCCCCAGCATTTT.

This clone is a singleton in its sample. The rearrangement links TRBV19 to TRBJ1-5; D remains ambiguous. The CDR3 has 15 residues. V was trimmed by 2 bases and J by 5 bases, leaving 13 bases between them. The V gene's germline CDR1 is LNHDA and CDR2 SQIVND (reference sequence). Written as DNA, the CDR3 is TGTGCCAGTAGTATATCCTGGACCGTAGATCAGCCCCAGCATTTT. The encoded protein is CASSISWTVDQPQHF.

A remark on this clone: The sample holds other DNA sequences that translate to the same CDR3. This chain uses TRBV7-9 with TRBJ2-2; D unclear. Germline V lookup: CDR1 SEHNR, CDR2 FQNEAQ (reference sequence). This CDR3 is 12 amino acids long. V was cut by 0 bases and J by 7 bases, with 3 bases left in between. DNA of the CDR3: TGTGCCAGCAGCTTAGCCAGCGGGGAGCTGTTTTTT. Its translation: CASSLASGELFF.